The 8 T cell receptor beta chains presented below share a single source sample, sequenced in a study of blood T cell repertoires in COVID-19 (dated by TCRdb to 2020 to 2021). Library preparation was by the immunoSEQ multiplex PCR assay. The clones in this table, taken by TCRdb from immuneACCESS, are in-frame only. Not every clone is retained; where verified, under half of the shortfall comes from an unresolved V gene, and the cause of the rest is unknown. The table for this sample lists about 370,000 clones; roughly 90% of them were counted only once. The ten largest clones capture around 3% of the sample. Specimen: peripheral blood. Receptors originate from a woman under 40 with COVID-19, enrolled during active disease.

The chain has TRBV6-5 and TRBJ2-7; D not resolved. With 2 bases removed from V and 0 bases from J, the gap between germline ends came to 11 bases. CDR3 length: 15 residues. The germline V gene has CDR1 MNHEY and CDR2 SVGAGI. The CDR3 loop is CASSYSRSDSYEQYF. As DNA, the CDR3 is TGTGCCAGCAGTTACAGCAGGTCAGACTCCTACGAGCAGTACTTC.

The V gene is TRBV6-1, the J gene TRBJ2-7; D remains unclear. CDR3 size: 12 residues. V dropped 2 bases and J dropped 5 bases, with 7 bases sitting between them. The germline CDR1 and CDR2 sequences are MNHNS and SASEGT. The CDR3 nucleotides are TGTGCCAGCAGTGAACACACCAACGAGCAGTACTTC. As protein: CASSEHTNEQYF.

The chain carries TRBV7-9 and TRBJ2-3; 7 positions match TRBD1. Losses at the gene ends were 1 base for V and 5 bases for J; bases not matched to a gene: 3. The germline gives CDR1 SEHNR, CDR2 FQNEAQ (reference sequence). The CDR3 extends over 14 amino acids. CDR3 sequence reads: CASSLGQGEDTQYF. The DNA for the CDR3 is TGTGCCAGCAGCTTAGGTCAGGGGGAAGATACGCAGTATTTT.

This sequence joins TRBV29-1 and TRBJ1-1; maybe TRBD1 (6 bases). CDR1 SQVTM and CDR2 ANQGSEA come from the germline V gene. The CDR3 length is 13 residues. With 2 bases removed from V and 10 bases from J, the gap between germline ends came to 17 bases. As DNA, the CDR3 is TGCAGCGTTGAAAGTCCCCTACAGGGTTCAGCTTTCTTT. Residues: CSVESPLQGSAFF.

The chain employs TRBV13 and TRBJ2-3; 11 positions match TRBD2. Unmatched junction bases numbered 10, after V lost 5 bases and J lost 6 bases. The CDR3 extends over 16 amino acids. Germline CDR1 PRHDT, CDR2 FYEKMQ (reference sequence). CDR3 amino acids: CASSPTGASGGDTQYF. The DNA of the CDR3 is TGTGCCAGCAGCCCGACTGGGGCTAGCGGGGGGGATACGCAGTATTTT.

This rearrangement joins TRBV28 to TRBJ2-1; TRBD2 matches at 12 bases. Per the germline V gene, CDR1 is MDHEN and CDR2 is SYDVKM. This CDR3 contains 15 residues. V gave up 5 bases and J gave up 7 bases; unmatched junction bases: 6. CDR3 in amino acids: CASSPSGGASNEQFF. CDR3 nucleotide sequence: TGTGCCAGCAGTCCTAGCGGGGGGGCCTCAAATGAGCAGTTCTTC.

The chain recombines TRBV28 with TRBJ2-5, with D maybe TRBD2 (5 bases). This CDR3 is 13 amino acids long. V lost 3 bases to trimming and J lost 4 bases, with 9 bases between them. Per the germline V gene, CDR1 is MDHEN and CDR2 is SYDVKM. CDR3 DNA sequence: TGTGCCAGCAGTTTTTACAGCGGAGAGACCCAGTACTTC. Its translation: CASSFYSGETQYF.

With respect to this clone: Additional DNA sequences in this sample encode the identical CDR3. The rearrangement uses TRBV7-2 and TRBJ2-2; 12 bases fit TRBD2. This CDR3 comprises 15 residues. Per the germline V gene, CDR1 is SGHTA and CDR2 is FQGNSA. The V segment lost 5 bases and the J segment 5 bases; nucleotides outside the gene matches: 3. The CDR3 coding sequence is TGTGCCAGCAGCCCACTAGCGGGGGGAACCGGGGAGCTGTTTTTT. Its translation: CASSPLAGGTGELFF. Looking up the rest from reference TRBV7-2 and TRBJ2-2 gives the full variable domain: GAGVSQSPSNKVTEKGKDVELRCDPISGHTALYWYRQSLGQGLEFLIYFQGNSAPDKSGLPSDRFSAERTGGSVSTLTIQRTQQEDSAVYLCASSPLAGGTGELFFGEGSRLTVL.